In this sample, the clone carrying this TCR beta chain turned up a few times. Its antigen is as yet unknown. The sample's time point: sample taken at primary tumor resection. Extraction of whole RNA from tumor, nontumor lung or frozen PBMC preceded unsorted sequencing. Samples were obtained from some 72 donors, all untreated early-stage non-small cell lung cancer patients. The data are from a study of spatial heterogeneity in lung cancer. Findings of the study overall: Compared with follow-up, resection was when ubiquitous expanded tumor TCRs appeared in blood more.

Via MiXCR, TCRdb re-called the 5' RACE reads, giving one row per CDR3 protein. The sample contains about 23,000 distinct CDR3 sequences, 4% to 6% of which appear only once. The CDR3 spans 14 residues. Germline loops: CDR1 MNHNY, CDR2 SVGAGI (reference sequence). V was clipped by 7 bases and J by 6 bases, with 19 bases between them. The V call is TRBV6-6, the J call TRBJ2-7; D remains ambiguous. This receptor was obtained from a male donor with early-stage non-small cell lung cancer. Sequencing was performed on PBMCs, taken at surgery. This chain's CDR3 is CASTPPPGESEQYF. The CDR3 DNA sequence: TGTGCCAGCACCCCCCCGCCTGGCGAATCCGAGCAGTACTTC.